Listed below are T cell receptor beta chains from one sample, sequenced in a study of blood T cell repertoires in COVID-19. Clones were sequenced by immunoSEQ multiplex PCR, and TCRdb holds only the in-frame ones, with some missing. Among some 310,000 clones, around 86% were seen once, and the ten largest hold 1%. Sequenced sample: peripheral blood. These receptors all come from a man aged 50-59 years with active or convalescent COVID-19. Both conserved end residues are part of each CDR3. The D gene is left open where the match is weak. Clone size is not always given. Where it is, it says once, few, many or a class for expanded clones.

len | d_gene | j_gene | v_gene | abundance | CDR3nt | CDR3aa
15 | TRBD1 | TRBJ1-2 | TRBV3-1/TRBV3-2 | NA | TGTGCCAGCAGCCGAGTCTTCAGGGGGCACAGTGGCTACACCTTC | CASSRVFRGHSGYTF
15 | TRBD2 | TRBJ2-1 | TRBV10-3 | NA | TGTGCCATCAGTGTGGCGGGAGCTTTGGTCAATGAGCAGTTCTTC | CAISVAGALVNEQFF
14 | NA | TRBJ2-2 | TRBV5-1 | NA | TGCGCCAGCAGCTTGGGCGCGAACACCGGGGAGCTGTTTTTT | CASSLGANTGELFF
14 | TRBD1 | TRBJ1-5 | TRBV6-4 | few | TGTGCCAGCAGTGACTCTGAGACAGGGCCAGCCCAGCATTTT | CASSDSETGPAQHF
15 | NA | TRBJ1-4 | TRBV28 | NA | TGTGCCAGCAGAGCCCGGGGGGGCTTCAATGAAAAACTGTTTTTT | CASRARGGFNEKLFF
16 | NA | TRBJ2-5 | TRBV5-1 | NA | TGCGCCAGCAAAGTGGGAGCAGGAGGATTGGAAGAGACCCAGTACTTC | CASKVGAGGLEETQYF
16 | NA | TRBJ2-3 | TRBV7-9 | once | TGTGCCAGCAGCTTAGGACTCAGCCCGAGCACAGATACGCAGTATTTT | CASSLGLSPSTDTQYF
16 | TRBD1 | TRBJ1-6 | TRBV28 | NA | TGTGCCAGCCAGACAGGGGGCAGCTCCTATAATTCACCCCTCCACTTT | CASQTGGSSYNSPLHF
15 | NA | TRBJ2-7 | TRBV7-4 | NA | TGTGCCAGCAACCAACCGGGACACGGTAGGAACGAGCAGTACTTC | CASNQPGHGRNEQYF
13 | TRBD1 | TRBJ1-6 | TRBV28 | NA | TGTGCCGCCCGGGACAGGGGAAAATCACCCCTCCACTTT | CAARDRGKSPLHF
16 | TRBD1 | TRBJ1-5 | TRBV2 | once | TGTGCCAGCACCTCTCATGGGACAGGGAATGCCCAGCCCCAGCATTTT | CASTSHGTGNAQPQHF
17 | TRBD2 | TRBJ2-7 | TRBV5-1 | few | TGCGCCAGCAGCTTGGGCGGCAGCGGGGGGGCCGGGTACGAGCAGTACTTC | CASSLGGSGGAGYEQYF
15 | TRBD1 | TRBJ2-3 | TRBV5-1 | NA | TGCGCCAGCAGCTTTGCAGGGGGAGGCACAGATACGCAGTATTTT | CASSFAGGGTDTQYF
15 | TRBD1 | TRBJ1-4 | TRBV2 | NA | TGTGCCAGCTCCTGGGGACAGGGGACTAATGAAAAACTGTTTTTT | CASSWGQGTNEKLFF
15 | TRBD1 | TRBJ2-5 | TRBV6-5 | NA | TGTGCCAGCGGCCTTAATAAGGGGGCGGGCGAGACCCAGTACTTC | CASGLNKGAGETQYF
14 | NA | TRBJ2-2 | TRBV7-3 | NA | TGTGCCAGCAGCTTAGGAGCCAACACCGGGGAGCTGTTTTTT | CASSLGANTGELFF
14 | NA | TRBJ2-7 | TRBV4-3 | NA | TGCGCCAGCAGCCAGCACCGGGATGCAGGCGAGCAGTACTTC | CASSQHRDAGEQYF
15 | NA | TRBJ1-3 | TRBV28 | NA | TGTGCCAGCAGTTTATGGGACTCCTCTGGAAACACCATATATTTT | CASSLWDSSGNTIYF
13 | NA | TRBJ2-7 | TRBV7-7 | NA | TGTGCTAGCAGCCTATCGGCAGGCTACGAGCAGTACTTC | CASSLSAGYEQYF
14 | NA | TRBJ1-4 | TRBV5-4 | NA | TGTGCCAGCAGCTTGGCGGGGAATAATGAAAAACTGTTTTTT | CASSLAGNNEKLFF
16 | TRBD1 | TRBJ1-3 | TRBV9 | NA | TGTGCCAGCAGCGTTCTCCCGGGACAGGGGGTAAACACCATATATTTT | CASSVLPGQGVNTIYF
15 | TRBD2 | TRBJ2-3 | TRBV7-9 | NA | TGTGCCAGCAGCCCACTAGCGGCCCGCACAGATACGCAGTATTTT | CASSPLAARTDTQYF
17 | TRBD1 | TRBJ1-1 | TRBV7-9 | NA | TGTGCCAGCAGCCCCGAGGGACAGGGGCTAAGGGGGACTGAAGCTTTCTTT | CASSPEGQGLRGTEAFF
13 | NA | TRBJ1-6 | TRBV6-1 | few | TGTGCCAGCAGTGACAATACTGAATCACCCCTCCACTTT | CASSDNTESPLHF
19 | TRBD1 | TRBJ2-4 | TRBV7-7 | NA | TGTGCCAGCAGCTTAGCTACAGGACAGGGGCCCGAGGCCAAAAACATTCAGTACTTC | CASSLATGQGPEAKNIQYF
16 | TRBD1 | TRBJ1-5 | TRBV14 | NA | TGTGCCAGCAGCCGAAGGACCGGGACAGTAAATCAGCCCCAGCATTTT | CASSRRTGTVNQPQHF